Presented here are 27 T cell receptor beta chains from one specimen sequenced in a study of shared clonotypes between healthy human individuals (dated by TCRdb to the early 2020s). The method was the immunoSEQ multiplex PCR assay. Not all clones reach the TCRdb copy of this immuneACCESS table, which keeps in-frame sequences only. Checked studies attribute under half of the gap to unresolved V genes and leave the rest unexplained. The table for this sample lists around 510,000 clones; around 81% of them were counted only once. The ten largest clones take up around 12% of the sample. Sequenced: PBMCs. These receptors came from a woman aged 40 to 50 in good health. Some clones in this sample may be carry-over from other donors' samples.

This chain joins TRBV6-1 and TRBJ2-7, with 13 nucleotides matching TRBD2. The ends lost 5 bases at V and 5 bases at J; junction bases unmatched: 6. The germline CDR1 and CDR2 sequences are MNHNS and SASEGT. The CDR3 sequence is 15 residues long. The CDR3 region is CASSPWTSGRNEQYF. In DNA, the CDR3 is TGTGCCAGCAGTCCCTGGACTAGCGGGAGAAACGAGCAGTACTTC.

J is TRBJ2-1 and V is TRBV29-1; TRBD2 aligns across 12 bases. The CDR3 is 14 residues long. The germline gives CDR1 SQVTM, CDR2 ANQGSEA. The J segment lost 6 bases and the V segment lost 0 bases, leaving 0 bases of the junction unmatched. In DNA, the CDR3 is TGCAGCGTTGAAGAACTAGCGGGAGGCAATGAGCAGTTCTTC. Its protein is CSVEELAGGNEQFF.

The V gene is TRBV2, the J gene TRBJ2-2, with D uncertain. Looked up from germline, CDR1 is SNHLY and CDR2 is FYNNEI. This CDR3 is 15 amino acids long. The germline V and J ends were trimmed by 6 bases and 2 bases, with 13 bases remaining between them. CDR3 coding DNA: TGTGCCAGCAGGGCTTCATCTATTAACACCGGGGAGCTGTTTTTT. Its translation is CASRASSINTGELFF. The variable domain in full, completed from reference TRBV2 and TRBJ2-2, reads EPEVTQTPSHQVTQMGQEVILRCVPISNHLYFYWYRQILGQKVEFLVSFYNNEISEKSEIFDDQFSVERPDGSNFTLKIRSTKLEDSAMYFCASRASSINTGELFFGEGSRLTVL.

This chain connects TRBV5-8 to TRBJ2-5; D is unresolved. CDR1 and CDR2 (germline): SGHTS, YDEGEE. This CDR3 contains 13 residues. With 5 bases removed from V and 0 bases from J, the gap between germline ends came to 8 bases. CDR3 protein: CASRGYNQETQYF. The CDR3 DNA is TGTGCCAGCAGGGGGTATAACCAAGAGACCCAGTACTTC.

This chain connects TRBV25-1 to TRBJ2-6; D is unresolved. The V end lost 10 bases, the J end lost 2 bases, and 6 bases lay between the germline ends. In germline, CDR1 is MGHDK, CDR2 SYGVNS. The CDR3 covers 12 residues. In DNA form, the CDR3 reads TGTGCCAACCCTCCTGGGGCCAACGTCCTGACTTTC. As protein: CANPPGANVLTF.

With respect to this clone: A clone one base away is much larger, so this may be a read error. Within the sample, other DNA sequences also encode this same CDR3. The rearrangement links TRBV7-9 to TRBJ2-6; D unresolved. Per germline, CDR1 SEHNR and CDR2 FQNEAQ (reference sequence). The CDR3 totals 15 residues. V gave up 5 bases and J gave up 0 bases, with 8 bases separating them. This chain's CDR3 is CASSIYSSGANVLTF. The DNA for the CDR3 is TGTGCCAGCAGCATCTACAGCTCTGGGGCCAACGTCCTGACTTTC.

Points on this clone: The same CDR3 arises from other DNA sequences in this sample as well. This chain uses TRBV9 with TRBJ2-2; tentative D call: TRBD2 (5 bases). CDR1 is SGDLS and CDR2 is YYNGEE in the germline V gene. V shed 0 bases and J shed 1 base, with 7 bases lying between them. The CDR3 runs to 15 residues. CDR3 sequence reads: CASSVGGQNTGELFF. CDR3 sequence (DNA): TGTGCCAGCAGCGTAGGAGGGCAGAACACCGGGGAGCTGTTTTTT. Full variable domain (remainder filled in from reference TRBV9 and TRBJ2-2): DSGVTQTPKHLITATGQRVTLRCSPRSGDLSVYWYQQSLDQGLQFLIQYYNGEERAKGNILERFSAQQFPDLHSELNLSSLELGDSALYFCASSVGGQNTGELFFGEGSRLTVL.

This clone showed up just once. The rearrangement links TRBV4-2 to TRBJ2-5, with 13 bases identical to TRBD2. This CDR3 is 18 amino acids long. CDR1 LGHNA and CDR2 YNFKEQ come from the germline V gene. V was pared by 2 bases and J by 5 bases, with 11 bases of the junction left unmatched. CDR3 coding DNA: TGTGCCAGCAGCCAAAGTACTAGCGGGAGGGGGGCACAGGAGACCCAGTACTTC. As protein: CASSQSTSGRGAQETQYF.

The chain links TRBV7-2 to TRBJ2-7; 7 nucleotides match TRBD1. The V segment lost 6 bases and the J segment 6 bases; nucleotides outside the gene matches: 8. CDR1 is SGHTA, CDR2 FQGNSA, per germline. This CDR3 has 13 residues. CDR3 DNA: TGTGCCAGCAGTTTCGACAGGGTGGGCGAGCAGTACTTC. Its translation is CASSFDRVGEQYF.

This clone was recorded once. The J gene is TRBJ2-1, the V gene TRBV15; 8 bases align to TRBD2. The CDR3 is 12 residues long. The V and J ends lost 3 bases and 13 bases, in that order; junction bases with no gene match: 5. Germline CDR1 and CDR2: LNHNV and YYDKDF (reference sequence). The CDR3 is CATSSQREIQFF. DNA of the CDR3: TGTGCCACCAGCAGTCAGCGGGAGATTCAGTTCTTC.

The genes are TRBV5-1 and TRBJ2-7; TRBD2 matches 7 bases. There are 14 residues in the CDR3. Looked up from germline, CDR1 is SGHRS and CDR2 is YFSETQ. V was clipped by 5 bases and J by 7 bases; unmatched bases: 12. The CDR3 sequence is CASSSGAGAGEQYF. In DNA, the CDR3 is TGCGCCAGCAGTTCTGGGGCGGGAGCGGGAGAGCAGTACTTC. Using reference TRBV5-1 and TRBJ2-7 for the parts outside the CDR3, the full variable domain is KAGVTQTPRYLIKTRGQQVTLSCSPISGHRSVSWYQQTPGQGLQFLFEYFSETQRNKGNFPGRFSGRQFSNSRSEMNVSTLELGDSALYLCASSSGAGAGEQYFGPGTRLTVT.

The V call is TRBV15, the J call TRBJ2-5, with 9 nucleotides matching TRBD2. The CDR3 contains 15 residues. Germline-derived CDR1 and CDR2 are LNHNV and YYDKDF (reference sequence). Losses at the gene ends were 3 bases for V and 4 bases for J; bases not matched to a gene: 6. The DNA for the CDR3 is TGTGCCACCAGCAGGAGAGCGGGAGGAGGAGAGACCCAGTACTTC. It translates to CATSRRAGGGETQYF. Based on the CDR3 plus reference TRBV15 and TRBJ2-5, the full variable domain is DAMVIQNPRYQVTQFGKPVTLSCSQTLNHNVMYWYQQKSSQAPKLLFHYYDKDFNNEADTPDNFQSRRPNTSFCFLDIRSPGLGDTAMYLCATSRRAGGGETQYFGPGTRLLVL.

The genes are TRBV2 and TRBJ1-1, with D possibly being TRBD1 (5 bases). Trimming stripped 6 bases from V and 2 bases from J, with 10 bases between. Per germline, CDR1 SNHLY and CDR2 FYNNEI. The CDR3 loop spans 13 amino acids. CDR3 coding DNA: TGTGCCAGCAGGAGACAGTTAAACACTGAAGCTTTCTTT. Translated, it gives CASRRQLNTEAFF.

The chain links TRBV7-8 to TRBJ1-2, with 9 bases matching TRBD1. In germline, CDR1 is SGHVS, CDR2 FQNEAQ. Trimming at V came to 7 bases and at J to 7 bases, leaving 13 bases not matched to a gene. The CDR3 has 15 amino acids. The CDR3 DNA reads as TGTGCCAGCACGATAAGTCCCGGGACAGGGAGTGGCTACACCTTC. The encoded protein is CASTISPGTGSGYTF.

The chain joins TRBV7-6 to TRBJ1-1; 8 bases are shared with TRBD1. The trim removed 5 bases at V and 2 bases at J, leaving 10 bases unmatched. Germline V gives CDR1 SGHVS, CDR2 FNYEAQ. The CDR3 has 16 amino acids. CDR3 sequence: CASSLRGGQGNTEAFF. In DNA form, the CDR3 reads TGTGCCAGCAGCCTCCGTGGCGGACAGGGTAACACTGAAGCTTTCTTT.

The chain combines TRBV10-2 with TRBJ2-5, with D perhaps being TRBD1 or TRBD2 (5 bases each). Trimming removed 8 bases from V and 7 bases from J, with 17 bases in between. This CDR3 is 13 amino acids long. Germline V CDR1 and CDR2: WSHSY, SAAADI. The CDR3 loop is CASGAKEAGTQYF. CDR3 nucleotides: TGCGCCAGCGGGGCGAAGGAGGCTGGGACCCAGTACTTC.

The chain couples TRBV11-2 to TRBJ2-1, with 11 positions matching TRBD1. J was trimmed by 8 bases and V by 1 base; bases with no gene match: 4. CDR3 length: 15 amino acids. Germline V gives CDR1 SGHAT, CDR2 FQNNGV. The CDR3 here is CASSLGTGGRDEQFF. The CDR3 DNA reads as TGTGCCAGCAGCTTAGGGACAGGGGGCAGGGATGAGCAGTTCTTC.

This clone has just one count. The V gene is TRBV27, the J gene TRBJ2-1; 7 nucleotides match TRBD1. From germline, CDR1 is MNHEY and CDR2 SMNVEV (reference sequence). V shed 1 base and J 6 bases; nucleotides not matched to a gene: 6. The CDR3 is 15 residues long. The DNA for the CDR3 is TGTGCCAGCAGTTTATACAGGGGCCTCTCCAATGAGCAGTTCTTC. Its protein product is CASSLYRGLSNEQFF.

This clone was found once. The chain is built from TRBV18 and TRBJ1-3, with 7 bases matching TRBD1. The CDR3 consists of 16 residues. V trimming: 3 bases; J trimming: 3 bases; junction bases outside the gene matches: 8. Per the germline V gene, CDR1 is KGHSH and CDR2 is LQKENI. As DNA, the CDR3 is TGTGCCAGCTCACCGGGGCAGGGGGTCGTTGGAAACACCATATATTTT. Encoded protein: CASSPGQGVVGNTIYF.

The CDR3 nucleotides are TGCAGCGTTGAAACAGCTACAAGCTACACCTTC. Translation gives CSVETATSYTF. The chain uses TRBV29-1 and TRBJ1-2; D is uncertain. Germline CDR1 and CDR2: SQVTM and ANQGSEA. V dropped 2 bases and J dropped 9 bases, with 10 bases sitting between them. The CDR3 loop spans 11 amino acids.

The chain links TRBV7-9 to TRBJ1-1; no clear D. The CDR3 is 12 residues long. Germline values: CDR1 SEHNR, CDR2 FQNEAQ (reference sequence). The germline V and J ends were trimmed by 7 bases and 4 bases, with 10 bases remaining between them. CDR3 sequence (DNA): TGTGCCAGCACCATTATGGCCACTGAAGCTTTCTTT. It specifies CASTIMATEAFF.

This sequence joins TRBV2 and TRBJ2-7; 7 bases align to TRBD2. Germline V gene sequence: CDR1 SNHLY, CDR2 FYNNEI. The CDR3 runs to 16 residues. Unmatched junction bases numbered 13, after V lost 6 bases and J lost 2 bases. This CDR3 reads CASRAGGAGTTYEQYF. The CDR3 DNA follows: TGTGCCAGCAGGGCCGGGGGAGCGGGAACGACCTACGAGCAGTACTTC.

The CDR3 nucleotides are TGTGCCTGGAGTGTAGGGAGTGGAAGCAATCAGCCCCAGCATTTT. Protein sequence: CAWSVGSGSNQPQHF. The chain links TRBV30 to TRBJ1-5; the D is unclear. This CDR3 is 15 amino acids long. The germline V and J ends were trimmed by 0 bases and 1 base, with 10 bases remaining between them. Germline-derived CDR1 and CDR2 are GTSNPN and SVGIG (reference sequence). Together with reference TRBV30 and TRBJ1-5, the CDR3 gives the full variable domain: SQTIHQWPATLVQPVGSPLSLECTVEGTSNPNLYWYRQAAGRGLQLLFYSVGIGQISSEVPQNLSASRPQDRQFILSSKKLLLSDSGFYLCAWSVGSGSNQPQHFGDGTRLSIL.

This clone was counted between two and nine times. The chain carries TRBV9 and TRBJ2-1; maybe TRBD2 (5 bases). Per germline, CDR1 SGDLS and CDR2 YYNGEE. V lost 0 bases to trimming and J lost 5 bases, with 12 bases between them. There are 15 residues in the CDR3. In nucleotides, the CDR3 is TGTGCCAGCAGCGTAGGTTCGACTACACACAATGAGCAGTTCTTC. Amino acids: CASSVGSTTHNEQFF.

The count of this clone is one. The rearrangement uses TRBV18 and TRBJ2-7; maybe TRBD2 (6 bases). CDR1 and CDR2 from the germline V gene are KGHSH and LQKENI. CDR3 size: 14 residues. The V and J ends lost 3 bases and 2 bases respectively, with 11 bases between them. The CDR3 spells CASSPAGRPYEQYF. In DNA, the CDR3 is TGTGCCAGCTCACCGGCGGGACGTCCCTACGAGCAGTACTTC. Filled out from reference TRBV18 and TRBJ2-7, the complete variable domain reads NAGVMQNPRHLVRRRGQEARLRCSPMKGHSHVYWYRQLPEEGLKFMVYLQKENIIDESGMPKERFSAEFPKEGPSILRIQQVVRGDSAAYFCASSPAGRPYEQYFGPGTRLTVT.

Turning to this clone: A far larger clone lies a single base away; this is likely a read error. The rearrangement links TRBV25-1 to TRBJ1-1; D uncertain. The CDR3 is 14 residues long. CDR1 is MGHDK and CDR2 is SYGVNS in the germline V gene. Trimming took off 3 bases at V and 1 base at J, with 9 bases between the two ends. In nucleotides, the CDR3 is TGTGCCAGCAGTGACCGCAGCCCGAACACTGAAGCTTTCTTT. The encoded protein is CASSDRSPNTEAFF.

This sequence joins TRBV18 and TRBJ1-2; D gene unclear. The CDR3 runs to 15 residues. Trimming removed 2 bases from V and 4 bases from J, with 14 bases in between. Germline values: CDR1 KGHSH, CDR2 LQKENI. CDR3 DNA: TGTGCCAGCTCACCAAATTCAGGCAGTGGCTATGGCTACACCTTC. Protein product: CASSPNSGSGYGYTF. Full variable domain (missing parts from reference TRBV18 and TRBJ1-2): NAGVMQNPRHLVRRRGQEARLRCSPMKGHSHVYWYRQLPEEGLKFMVYLQKENIIDESGMPKERFSAEFPKEGPSILRIQQVVRGDSAAYFCASSPNSGSGYGYTFGSGTRLTVV.